This entry lists 22 T cell receptor beta chains sequenced from one sample in a study of OX40 agonist ivuxolimab in advanced cancers. The protocol was immunoSEQ multiplex PCR, while the TCRdb copy is restricted to in-frame clones and leaves out a portion. This table has almost 85,000 clones, roughly 94% appearing once. Sequenced here: CD4+ or CD8+ T cells sorted from blood, sampled in a trial of the OX40 agonist ivuxolimab. Receptors originate from an adult with an advanced solid tumor such as melanoma, head and neck, liver or kidney cancer.

V usage is TRBV19 and J usage is TRBJ1-2; 9 bases fit TRBD1. The CDR3 is made up of 13 amino acids. With V trimmed by 3 bases and J by 8 bases, 4 bases remained unmatched. Germline values: CDR1 LNHDA, CDR2 SQIVND (reference sequence). This CDR3 is CASSIGTGQGYTF. The CDR3 DNA reads TGTGCCAGTAGTATTGGGACAGGGCAGGGCTACACCTTC.

This clone was recorded only once. J is TRBJ2-3 and V is TRBV4-1, with D maybe TRBD2 (6 bases). The CDR3 has 17 amino acids. Germline CDR1 reads MGHRA; CDR2 reads YSYEKL. V was cut by 3 bases and J by 2 bases, with 18 bases left in between. CDR3: CASSHPREAGVTDTQYF. CDR3 sequence (DNA): TGCGCCAGCAGCCACCCCCGGGAAGCGGGCGTCACAGATACGCAGTATTTT.

The V gene is TRBV7-9, the J gene TRBJ1-1; possibly TRBD1 for D (6 bases). The CDR3 contains 12 residues. Trimming left V 8 bases short and J 6 bases short, with 13 bases between. Germline CDR1 and CDR2: SEHNR and FQNEAQ (reference sequence). The CDR3 loop is CASEGGEAEAFF. CDR3 nucleotide sequence: TGTGCCAGCGAAGGGGGAGAGGCTGAAGCTTTCTTT.

The V call is TRBV27, the J call TRBJ1-1, with D perhaps matching TRBD1 (6 bases). CDR1 is MNHEY and CDR2 is SMNVEV in the germline V gene (reference sequence). The CDR3 contains 12 residues. V dropped 6 bases and J dropped 5 bases, with 10 bases sitting between them. CDR3 region: CASRNRETEAFF. In nucleotides, the CDR3 is TGTGCCAGCAGGAACAGGGAGACTGAAGCTTTCTTT.

The CDR3 nucleotides are TGTGCAAGTCGCCCCGTGTTCGGGACCAATCAGCCCCAGCATTTT. Translated: CASRPVFGTNQPQHF. The chain recombines TRBV12-2 with TRBJ1-5. TRBV12-2 is a listed pseudogene. This CDR3 region has 15 residues.

The chain links TRBV6-5 to TRBJ2-1; weak D call: TRBD2 (6 bases). CDR3 length: 15 amino acids. From germline, CDR1 is MNHEY and CDR2 SVGAGI. Trimming stripped 2 bases from V and 0 bases from J, with 8 bases between. This chain's CDR3 is CASSYPGSSYNEQFF. DNA for the CDR3: TGTGCCAGCAGTTACCCCGGGAGCTCCTACAATGAGCAGTTCTTC.

The chain combines TRBV11-3 with TRBJ2-3, with 7 bases fitting TRBD1. This CDR3 has 13 amino acids. Germline-derived CDR1 and CDR2 are SGHNT and YENEEA. V dropped 10 bases and J dropped 6; count of bases not matched to a gene: 10. Written as DNA, the CDR3 is TGTGCCACCGGCAGGGGGACGACCGATACGCAGTATTTT. Translation: CATGRGTTDTQYF.

The CDR3 region is CASSPQGIGETQYF. The CDR3 DNA sequence: TGTGCCAGCAGCCCACAGGGTATTGGAGAGACCCAGTACTTC. J is TRBJ2-5 and V is TRBV5-4, with D possibly TRBD1 on 6 matching bases. Germline V gene data show CDR1 as SGHNT and CDR2 as YYREEE (reference sequence). The CDR3 loop spans 14 amino acids. V lost 4 bases, J lost 4 bases, and 14 bases lay in between.

The genes are TRBV5-1 and TRBJ1-2, with a possible D match to TRBD1 (6 bases). CDR3 length: 12 residues. CDR1 is SGHRS, CDR2 YFSETQ, per germline. Between the trimmed V and J ends, which lost 4 bases and 8 bases, there was a span of 12 bases. The DNA for the CDR3 is TGCGCCAGCAGCCCAGACAGGCTGGGCTACACCTTC. It is translated as CASSPDRLGYTF.

The CDR3 sequence: CASSVSTNTEAFF. The CDR3 DNA follows: TGTGCCAGCAGCGTCTCCACGAACACTGAAGCTTTCTTT. This sequence joins TRBV9 and TRBJ1-1; D remains unclear. Germline V gene data show CDR1 as SGDLS and CDR2 as YYNGEE. The CDR3 length is 13 residues. Trimming shortened V by 2 bases and J by 1 base, and 6 bases separated the two germline ends. The entire variable domain, with the rest obtained from reference TRBV9 and TRBJ1-1, is as follows: DSGVTQTPKHLITATGQRVTLRCSPRSGDLSVYWYQQSLDQGLQFLIQYYNGEERAKGNILERFSAQQFPDLHSELNLSSLELGDSALYFCASSVSTNTEAFFGQGTRLTVV.

The chain employs TRBV6-5 and TRBJ1-1, with D hard to call. The V end was cut by 0 bases, the J end by 8 bases, with 7 bases between. CDR3 size: 12 residues. CDR1 is MNHEY, CDR2 SVGAGI, per germline. The CDR3 coding sequence is TGTGCCAGCAGTTACTCGGGATTAGAAGCTTTCTTT. This codes for CASSYSGLEAFF.

This clone appeared once. The chain recombines TRBV6-1 with TRBJ1-3; D is undetermined. Trimming shortened V by 3 bases and J by 0 bases, and 21 bases separated the two germline ends. Germline CDR1 is MNHNS and CDR2 is SASEGT. CDR3 length equals 19 residues. This CDR3 reads CASSDAIARPTASGNTIYF. The CDR3 DNA reads as TGTGCCAGCAGTGATGCGATCGCCAGGCCTACTGCCTCTGGAAACACCATATATTTT.

The chain joins TRBV29-1 to TRBJ1-3, with D unresolved. There are 13 residues in the CDR3. The ends were cut back, 7 bases at V and 0 bases at J, with 10 bases in the middle. CDR1 is SQVTM, CDR2 ANQGSEA, per germline. The CDR3: CSGSSASGNTIYF. Here the CDR3 DNA reads TGCAGCGGGTCGTCAGCCTCTGGAAACACCATATATTTT.

The CDR3 nucleotides are TGTGCCAGCAGCCAGGGGTTAACTTTAGAAGCTTTCTTT. It codes for CASSQGLTLEAFF. This chain joins TRBV6-6 and TRBJ1-1; weak D call: TRBD1 (6 bases). V was cut by 6 bases and J by 8 bases, with 16 bases left in between. CDR3 length: 13 amino acids. In germline, CDR1 is MNHNY, CDR2 SVGAGI (reference sequence).

The CDR3 DNA follows: TGTGCCAGCACCCCCGAGGCTAGCGGGACCCACGAGCAGTACTTC. It is translated as CASTPEASGTHEQYF. J is TRBJ2-7 and V is TRBV7-9; TRBD2 matches at 9 bases. Per germline, CDR1 SEHNR and CDR2 FQNEAQ (reference sequence). The V and J ends lost 7 bases and 5 bases, in that order; junction bases with no gene match: 12. The CDR3 contains 15 residues.

This clone was counted only a few times. The gene calls are TRBV7-6 and TRBJ1-1; TRBD1 might be the D (5 bases). Trimming stripped 4 bases from V and 5 bases from J, with 11 bases between. CDR3 length: 13 amino acids. CDR1 is SGHVS and CDR2 is FNYEAQ in the germline V gene. The CDR3, as DNA: TGTGCCAGCAGCTCTGGGACGGGGACTGAAGCTTTCTTT. Translated: CASSSGTGTEAFF.

The rearrangement links TRBV14 to TRBJ2-2; possibly TRBD1 or TRBD2 for D (5 bases each). V gave up 0 bases and J gave up 1 base, with 18 bases separating them. The CDR3 sequence is 19 residues long. The germline CDR1 and CDR2 sequences are SGHDN and FVKESK. The CDR3 sequence: CASSQDWRVGARNTGELFF. For the CDR3, the DNA is TGTGCCAGCAGCCAAGACTGGCGGGTTGGGGCCAGGAACACCGGGGAGCTGTTTTTT.

The genes are TRBV6-1 and TRBJ1-1; the D gene is possibly TRBD1 (5 bases). Germline CDR1 and CDR2: MNHNS and SASEGT. The V gene lost 5 bases and the J gene lost 0 bases, with 7 bases spanning the gap. The CDR3 runs to 13 residues. The CDR3 protein is CASSQGLNTEAFF. The CDR3 DNA reads as TGTGCCAGCAGTCAGGGATTGAACACTGAAGCTTTCTTT.

The chain joins TRBV6-4 to TRBJ2-1; TRBD1 agrees at 9 bases. Germline values: CDR1 MRHNA, CDR2 SNTAGT. The CDR3 has 14 residues. J was trimmed by 5 bases and V by 10 bases; bases with no gene match: 9. The CDR3 DNA reads TGTGCCACCCCCAGACAGGGGGATCACAATGAGCAGTTCTTC. Translation: CATPRQGDHNEQFF.

Worth noting for this clone: At one of its ends the junction is not consistent with the germline gene, which may arise from a read error. This chain uses TRBV13 with TRBJ2-2; TRBD2 matches at 10 bases. Germline V gene lookup returns CDR1 PRHDT and CDR2 FYEKMQ (reference sequence). The CDR3 runs to 17 residues. The CDR3: CASSFSRTSGNIGELFF. The CDR3 bases are TGTGCCAGCAGCTTCTCGAGGACTAGCGGAAACATCGGGGAGCTGTTTTTT.

The chain has TRBV9 and TRBJ1-2; D unclear. Germline V lookup: CDR1 SGDLS, CDR2 YYNGEE. V was clipped by 3 bases and J by 4 bases, with 13 bases between them. This CDR3 has 14 residues. In nucleotides, the CDR3 is TGTGCCAGCAGCGCTGAACCCAGTTTCTATGGCTACACCTTC. Amino acid sequence: CASSAEPSFYGYTF.

The chain employs TRBV29-1 and TRBJ2-3; TRBD1 might be the D (6 bases). The germline V and J ends were trimmed by 4 bases and 0 bases, with 11 bases remaining between them. Germline values: CDR1 SQVTM, CDR2 ANQGSEA. The CDR3 has 14 amino acids. The CDR3 is CSVGSRGSTDTQYF. CDR3 DNA sequence: TGCAGCGTTGGGTCCAGGGGTAGCACAGATACGCAGTATTTT.